Presented here are 8 T cell receptor beta chains from one specimen sequenced in a study of blood T cell repertoires in COVID-19. Generated by immunoSEQ multiplex PCR, the TCRdb table keeps only in-frame clones and is missing some. The sample contains about 270,000 clones, around nine tenths of which appear only once. The material sequenced was peripheral blood. These receptors came from a man between 40 and 49 years old with active or convalescent COVID-19.

The chain carries TRBV6-1 and TRBJ1-2, with TRBD1 matching over 10 bases. The germline V gene encodes CDR1 MNHNS and CDR2 SASEGT. V trimming: 3 bases; J trimming: 4 bases; junction bases outside the gene matches: 8. The length of the CDR3 is 16 residues. CDR3 protein: CASSDRQGAGIYGYTF. As DNA, the CDR3 is TGTGCCAGCAGTGACAGACAGGGGGCCGGTATCTATGGCTACACCTTC.

This clone appeared a single time. The V and J genes are TRBV5-1 and TRBJ2-2; TRBD1 matches at 9 bases. Per the germline V gene, CDR1 is SGHRS and CDR2 is YFSETQ. The V segment lost 0 bases and the J segment 1 base; nucleotides outside the gene matches: 4. This CDR3 comprises 17 residues. The DNA of the CDR3 is TGCGCCAGCAGCTTGGATGGGACAGGGAGGAACACCGGGGAGCTGTTTTTT. It translates to CASSLDGTGRNTGELFF.

The CDR3 region is CASSQTGSGQPQHF. The CDR3 DNA reads as TGTGCCAGCAGCCAGACAGGGTCTGGACAGCCCCAGCATTTT. The chain has TRBV3-1 (or the pseudogene TRBV3-2) and TRBJ1-5, with 7 bases identical to TRBD1. The length of the CDR3 is 14 residues. V lost 3 bases and J lost 7; bases outside the gene matches: 6. Germline values: CDR1 LGHDT, CDR2 YNNKEL (reference sequence).

The rearrangement uses TRBV6-5 and TRBJ1-2; no definite D call. Trimming pared 0 bases from V and 8 bases from J, leaving 13 bases between. Germline V gene lookup returns CDR1 MNHEY and CDR2 SVGAGI. CDR3 size: 14 residues. Written as DNA, the CDR3 is TGTGCCAGCAGTTACTCGACTCCCGAACAAGGCTACACCTTC. Amino acid sequence: CASSYSTPEQGYTF.

The gene calls are TRBV11-3 and TRBJ1-1; 7 nucleotides agree with TRBD1. The CDR3 covers 14 residues. Germline CDR1 SGHNT, CDR2 YENEEA. The J segment lost 0 bases and the V segment lost 5 bases, leaving 3 bases of the junction unmatched. The CDR3 nucleotides read TGTGCCAGCAGCCCAGGGGGTATGAACACTGAAGCTTTCTTT. Its translation: CASSPGGMNTEAFF.

This clone has just one count. The chain recombines TRBV6-1 with TRBJ1-5; D remains unclear. This CDR3 region has 13 residues. V was cut by 2 bases and J by 3 bases, with 5 bases left in between. Germline CDR1 reads MNHNS; CDR2 reads SASEGT. The CDR3 coding sequence is TGTGCCAGCAGTGAACTACTCAATCAGCCCCAGCATTTT. Its translation is CASSELLNQPQHF.

The table lists this clone with a few counts. The genes are TRBV27 and TRBJ2-2; a possible D gene is TRBD2 (5 bases). The CDR3 loop spans 16 amino acids. Trimming took off 5 bases at V and 1 base at J, with 14 bases between the two ends. CDR1 is MNHEY, CDR2 SMNVEV, per germline (reference sequence). For the CDR3, the DNA is TGTGCCAGCAGTCCGCCGGGGTGGGGGAACACCGGGGAGCTGTTTTTT. Translation: CASSPPGWGNTGELFF.

The V gene is TRBV7-9, the J gene TRBJ1-1, with D possibly matching TRBD1 (5 bases). Germline CDR1 SEHNR, CDR2 FQNEAQ (reference sequence). This CDR3 has 13 amino acids. V shed 2 bases and J shed 5 bases, with 9 bases lying between them. CDR3 sequence: CASSLQGGTEAFF. CDR3 DNA: TGTGCCAGCAGCTTACAGGGAGGAACTGAAGCTTTCTTT. The full variable domain, with the rest looked up from reference TRBV7-9 and TRBJ1-1, is DTGVSQNPRHKITKRGQNVTFRCDPISEHNRLYWYRQTLGQGPEFLTYFQNEAQLEKSRLLSDRFSAERPKGSFSTLEIQRTEQGDSAMYLCASSLQGGTEAFFGQGTRLTVV.